These 11 T cell receptor beta chains were all obtained from the same sample, sequenced in a study of blood T cell repertoires in COVID-19. Measured with immunoSEQ multiplex PCR; TCRdb has only the in-frame clones, and not every one. This table has 200,000 to 300,000 clones, about 87% appearing once. Source material: PBMCs or T cells enriched from blood (not recorded which). The receptors stem from a woman aged 40 to 49 with acute COVID-19.

The chain combines TRBV12-3 or TRBV12-4 with TRBJ1-1, with D possibly matching TRBD1 (6 bases). V was shortened by 3 bases and J by 7 bases, with 12 bases between the two germline ends. The CDR3 covers 13 residues. CDR3 bases: TGTGCCAGCAGTTTCGGTCAGGGGAATGAAGCTTTCTTT. Protein: CASSFGQGNEAFF.

As for this clone: In the same sample, other DNA sequences code for this CDR3. V gene TRBV5-1 combines with J gene TRBJ2-2; maybe TRBD1 (6 bases). The CDR3 runs to 13 residues. Germline-derived CDR1 and CDR2 are SGHRS and YFSETQ. V lost 4 bases, J lost 5 bases, and 9 bases lay in between. The CDR3 reads CASSEQGTGELFF. CDR3 sequence (DNA): TGCGCCAGCAGCGAACAGGGTACCGGGGAGCTGTTTTTT. Filled out from reference TRBV5-1 and TRBJ2-2, the complete variable domain reads KAGVTQTPRYLIKTRGQQVTLSCSPISGHRSVSWYQQTPGQGLQFLFEYFSETQRNKGNFPGRFSGRQFSNSRSEMNVSTLELGDSALYLCASSEQGTGELFFGEGSRLTVL.

The V and J genes are TRBV21-1 and TRBJ1-1. TRBV21-1 is assigned pseudogene status. This CDR3 spans 14 amino acids. The CDR3 here is CASSARGGTTEAFF. CDR3 nucleotide sequence: TGTGCCAGCAGCGCACGGGGAGGGACCACTGAAGCTTTCTTT.

The chain has TRBV5-1 and TRBJ1-3, with 8 positions matching TRBD1. The germline CDR1 and CDR2 sequences are SGHRS and YFSETQ. The CDR3 length is 15 residues. V trimming: 0 bases; J trimming: 7 bases; junction bases outside the gene matches: 6. The CDR3 DNA is TGCGCCAGCAGCTTGGAGGGACAGGCGGGGAACACCATATATTTT. It is translated as CASSLEGQAGNTIYF.

V gene TRBV7-2 combines with J gene TRBJ2-5; 14 positions match TRBD2. CDR3 size: 16 residues. The V segment lost 4 bases and the J segment 2 bases; nucleotides outside the gene matches: 3. Germline assignment: CDR1 SGHTA and CDR2 FQGNSA. For the CDR3, the DNA is TGTGCCAGCAGCTCCCGACTAGCGGGGGGGCAAGAGACCCAGTACTTC. It codes for CASSSRLAGGQETQYF.

This clone has only a few counts. This chain connects TRBV5-4 to TRBJ1-2, with 7 bases identical to TRBD1. Germline lookup yields CDR1 SGHNT and CDR2 YYREEE (reference sequence). The CDR3 totals 15 residues. The trim removed 0 bases at V and 8 bases at J, leaving 10 bases unmatched. CDR3 nucleotides: TGTGCCAGCAGCTTGGCTCCAGGGGGTGAGGAAGGCTACACCTTC. Protein: CASSLAPGGEEGYTF.

The J gene is TRBJ1-5, the V gene TRBV19; 8 bases line up with TRBD1. The V gene end was trimmed by 7 bases and the J gene end by 0 bases; junction bases not matched to a gene: 5. Germline values: CDR1 LNHDA, CDR2 SQIVND (reference sequence). This CDR3 has 15 amino acids. The CDR3 is CASNYRGNSNQPQHF. The CDR3, as DNA: TGTGCCAGTAACTACAGGGGGAATAGCAATCAGCCCCAGCATTTT.

V and J are TRBV9 and TRBJ2-7; TRBD2 agrees at 10 bases. The V gene end was trimmed by 9 bases and the J gene end by 12 bases; junction bases not matched to a gene: 21. CDR1 is SGDLS and CDR2 is YYNGEE in the germline V gene. The CDR3 loop spans 15 amino acids. The CDR3 sequence: CATQYRVSGRPKVYV. The CDR3 DNA sequence: TGTGCCACCCAATACCGAGTTAGCGGGAGGCCGAAGGTGTACGTC.

The rearrangement uses TRBV10-3 and TRBJ2-1; 9 bases are shared with TRBD1. This CDR3 has 15 residues. After removal of 10 bases from V and 4 bases from J, the junction contained 11 bases not matched to a gene. CDR1 and CDR2 from the germline V gene are ENHRY and SYGVKD. Here the CDR3 reads CASGKGQGLYNEQFF. CDR3 in DNA: TGTGCCAGCGGGAAGGGACAGGGCCTTTACAATGAGCAGTTCTTC.

The rearrangement uses TRBV4-3 and TRBJ1-2; possibly TRBD1 for D (5 bases). There are 13 residues in the CDR3. CDR1 is LGHNA, CDR2 YSLEER, per germline. Trimming took off 4 bases at V and 8 bases at J, with 14 bases between the two ends. The CDR3 sequence: CASSPGLSYGYTF. In nucleotides, the CDR3 is TGCGCCAGCAGCCCGGGACTCTCCTACGGCTACACCTTC.

To note about this clone: Other DNA sequences in the sample encode the same CDR3. The rearrangement links TRBV7-2 to TRBJ2-7; unclear D gene. V shed 0 bases and J shed 2 bases, with 5 bases lying between them. CDR1 SGHTA and CDR2 FQGNSA come from the germline V gene. The CDR3 totals 13 residues. The CDR3 coding sequence is TGTGCCAGCAGCTTAGCTAGTACCTACGAGCAGTACTTC. Residues: CASSLASTYEQYF.